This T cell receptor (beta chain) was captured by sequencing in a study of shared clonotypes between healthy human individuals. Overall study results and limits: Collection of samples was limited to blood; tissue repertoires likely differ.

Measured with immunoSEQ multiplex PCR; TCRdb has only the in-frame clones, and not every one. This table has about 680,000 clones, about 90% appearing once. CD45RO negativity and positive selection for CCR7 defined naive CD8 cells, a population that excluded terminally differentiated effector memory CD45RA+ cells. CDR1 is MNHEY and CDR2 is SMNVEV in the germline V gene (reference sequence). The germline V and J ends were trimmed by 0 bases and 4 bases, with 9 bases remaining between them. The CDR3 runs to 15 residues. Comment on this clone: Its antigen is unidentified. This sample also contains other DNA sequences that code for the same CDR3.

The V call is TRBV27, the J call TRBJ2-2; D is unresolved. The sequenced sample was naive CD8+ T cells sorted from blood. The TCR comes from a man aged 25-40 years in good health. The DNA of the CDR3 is TGTGCCAGCAGTTTATCGGCTGCTAGCACCGGGGAGCTGTTTTTT. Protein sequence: CASSLSAASTGELFF.